The 20 T cell receptor beta chains given below trace back to one sample, sequenced in a study of regulatory T cells in long-lasting Graves disease. Time point of the sample: persistent/refractory GD, antithyroid drugs over 5 years with positive TRAb. There was RNA extracted from PBMCs, and the TCR library was made from it. Arm-PCR of CDR3 regions and iRepertoire HTBI primers were used to build TCR beta libraries. MiXCR was run by TCRdb on the multiplex PCR reads, yielding one entry per CDR3 protein. The sample records roughly 500,000 distinct CDR3 sequences, around a fifth being singletons. Source: peripheral blood mononuclear cells (PBMCs), taken when the disease was refractory, from a patient treated with antithyroid drugs. The receptors come from a female donor with Graves disease.

This clonotype has a count of ten or more. The chain employs TRBV20-1 and TRBJ2-5; no reliable D call. Germline lookup yields CDR1 DFQATT and CDR2 SNEGSKA (reference sequence). The CDR3 length is 13 residues. Trimming removed 0 bases from V and 3 bases from J, with 8 bases in between. CDR3 sequence: CSARDQNEETQYF. The CDR3 bases are TGCAGTGCTAGAGATCAGAATGAAGAGACCCAGTACTTC.

On this clonotype itself: A much larger clone sits a single nucleotide away, making a read error possible. J is TRBJ1-1 and V is TRBV6-2 or TRBV6-3; D is uncertain. Trimming stripped 2 bases from V and 2 bases from J, with 9 bases between. Per germline, CDR1 MNHEY and CDR2 SVGEGT. The CDR3 has 14 residues. CDR3 sequence reads: CASSYNQQNTEAFF. The CDR3 DNA sequence: TGTGCCAGCAGTTACAATCAGCAAAACACTGAAGCTTTCTTT.

This clonotype appeared many times. The J gene is TRBJ1-1, the V gene TRBV6-1, with D unresolved. The V end lost 7 bases, the J end lost 2 bases, and 14 bases lay between the germline ends. Germline lookup yields CDR1 MNHNS and CDR2 SASEGT. CDR3 size: 14 residues. In DNA, the CDR3 is TGTGCCAGCAAGGAAGCGTACCCTAACACTGAAGCTTTCTTT. It translates to CASKEAYPNTEAFF.

Comments on this clonotype: A read error is possible here, since a much larger clone lies one base away. CDR3 protein: CVSSLRGANTGELFF. DNA of the CDR3: TGTGTCAGCAGTTTACGGGGGGCGAACACCGGGGAGCTGTTTTTT. This chain uses TRBV27 with TRBJ2-2; 7 bases align to TRBD2. Germline assignment: CDR1 MNHEY and CDR2 SMNVEV (reference sequence). This CDR3 region has 15 residues.

This clonotype was picked up many times. The CDR3: CATTGTAGEQYF. In DNA, the CDR3 is TGTGCCACGACAGGGACAGCGGGGGAGCAGTACTTC. This chain links TRBV28 with TRBJ2-7; perhaps D is TRBD1 or TRBD2 (7 bases each). Germline CDR1 MDHEN, CDR2 SYDVKM. Between the trimmed V and J ends, which lost 10 bases and 7 bases, there was a span of 17 bases. The CDR3 spans 12 residues.

This clonotype was seen once. This clone may be a read error of a much larger clone one base away. The chain has TRBV10-3 and TRBJ1-2; no clear D. Germline lookup yields CDR1 ENHRY and CDR2 SYGVKD. CDR3 length: 12 residues. CDR3 nucleotides: TGTGCCATCAGTCTTAATAACCATGGCTACACCTTC. It encodes CAISLNNHGYTF.

This rearrangement joins TRBV19 to TRBJ2-7; no reliable D call. Trimming removed 5 bases at V and 3 bases at J, with 11 bases between. Germline V gene lookup returns CDR1 LNHDA and CDR2 SQIVND (reference sequence). The CDR3 is 13 residues long. CDR3 amino acids: CASSVVMDYEQYF. CDR3 nucleotide sequence: TGTGCCAGTAGTGTCGTTATGGACTACGAGCAGTACTTC.

This clonotype has more than one count but fewer than ten. The chain links TRBV27 to TRBJ1-1; no clear D gene. The V end lost 5 bases, the J end lost 12 bases, and 19 bases lay between the germline ends. The CDR3 sequence is 13 residues long. Per the germline V gene, CDR1 is MNHEY and CDR2 is SMNVEV (reference sequence). Written as DNA, the CDR3 is TGTGCCAGCAGTCCCACGACCCGTCCGGTGACTTTCTTT. Its translation is CASSPTTRPVTFF.

In this sample, this clonotype turned up many times. J is TRBJ1-2 and V is TRBV12-3 or TRBV12-4, with TRBD1 identical over 8 bases. With 9 bases clipped from V and 2 bases from J, the junction kept 5 bases outside the gene matches. The CDR3 extends over 13 amino acids. CDR3 amino acids: CASTQGVNYGYTF. CDR3 coding DNA: TGTGCCAGTACACAGGGGGTAAACTATGGCTACACCTTC.

This clonotype was observed at least ten times. The J gene is TRBJ2-7, the V gene TRBV3-1, with TRBD2 matching over 8 bases. With 1 base clipped from V and 7 bases from J, the junction kept 6 bases outside the gene matches. The CDR3 has 14 residues. Germline V gives CDR1 LGHDT, CDR2 YNNKEL (reference sequence). The CDR3, as DNA: TGTGCCAGCAGCCAAGGTCCCCGACTAGCGGAGCAGTACTTC. Amino acids: CASSQGPRLAEQYF.

V usage is TRBV6-1 and J usage is TRBJ2-7, with D uncertain. CDR1 and CDR2 from the germline V gene are MNHNS and SASEGT. V lost 3 bases to trimming and J lost 0 bases, with 12 bases between them. This CDR3 is 15 amino acids long. The CDR3 here is CASSDRLLNSYEQYF. Written as DNA, the CDR3 is TGTGCCAGCAGTGATCGGCTTCTAAACTCCTACGAGCAGTACTTC.

This clonotype was observed a few times. The J gene is TRBJ2-2, the V gene TRBV7-6; possibly TRBD2 for D (5 bases). Trimming shortened V by 5 bases and J by 0 bases, and 22 bases separated the two germline ends. The CDR3 extends over 19 amino acids. Looked up from germline, CDR1 is SGHVS and CDR2 is FNYEAQ. CDR3 nucleotide sequence: TGTGCCAGCAGCCCTTACTTCGATGGCCCGAGGGCGAACACCGGGGAGCTGTTTTTT. This encodes CASSPYFDGPRANTGELFF.

This clonotype was picked up many times. The chain couples TRBV28 to TRBJ2-5, with D tentatively TRBD1 (5 bases). Germline CDR1 reads MDHEN; CDR2 reads SYDVKM. CDR3 length: 13 residues. Deletions cut 3 bases from V and 4 bases from J, with 9 bases between. The CDR3 sequence is CASSLKGAETQYF. DNA for the CDR3: TGTGCCAGCAGTTTGAAAGGGGCAGAGACCCAGTACTTC.

The chain links TRBV4-3 to TRBJ1-1; D unclear. The ends were cut back, 1 base at V and 6 bases at J, with 15 bases in the middle. CDR3 length: 15 residues. CDR1 and CDR2 from the germline V gene are LGHNA and YSLEER. The chain's CDR3 is CASSQALGEVSEAFF. CDR3 DNA sequence: TGCGCCAGCAGCCAAGCTCTGGGTGAGGTTTCTGAAGCTTTCTTT.

V and J are TRBV19 and TRBJ2-5, with 8 bases identical to TRBD1. This CDR3 is 14 amino acids long. The V gene's germline CDR1 is LNHDA and CDR2 SQIVND (reference sequence). V lost 3 bases, J lost 6 bases, and 6 bases stayed unmatched. The CDR3 reads CASSIQGAEKTQYF. The CDR3 bases are TGTGCCAGTAGTATTCAGGGGGCAGAAAAGACCCAGTACTTC. The entire variable domain, with the rest obtained from reference TRBV19 and TRBJ2-5, is as follows: DGGITQSPKYLFRKEGQNVTLSCEQNLNHDAMYWYRQDPGQGLRLIYYSQIVNDFQKGDIAEGYSVSREKKESFPLTVTSAQKNPTAFYLCASSIQGAEKTQYFGPGTRLLVL.

This clonotype was detected ten times or more. The V and J genes are TRBV5-1 and TRBJ1-2; TRBD1 matches at 9 bases. This CDR3 contains 14 residues. CDR1 and CDR2 from the germline V gene are SGHRS and YFSETQ. V lost 3 bases, J lost 5 bases, and 5 bases stayed unmatched. The CDR3 nucleotides are TGCGCCAGCAGCTCCGGGACAGGGACATATGGCTACACCTTC. It specifies CASSSGTGTYGYTF. Full variable domain (missing parts from reference TRBV5-1 and TRBJ1-2): KAGVTQTPRYLIKTRGQQVTLSCSPISGHRSVSWYQQTPGQGLQFLFEYFSETQRNKGNFPGRFSGRQFSNSRSEMNVSTLELGDSALYLCASSSGTGTYGYTFGSGTRLTVV.

This clonotype was counted at least ten times. The J gene is TRBJ1-2, the V gene TRBV19; no clear D. The germline CDR1 and CDR2 sequences are LNHDA and SQIVND (reference sequence). This CDR3 region has 17 residues. With 7 bases removed from V and 8 bases from J, the gap between germline ends came to 29 bases. CDR3 in amino acids: CASTFRGAEPGRKGYTF. CDR3 nucleotides: TGTGCCAGTACCTTCAGAGGCGCGGAACCCGGCCGGAAAGGCTACACCTTC.

At least ten counts were recorded for this clonotype. The chain links TRBV28 to TRBJ2-7; D call uncertain. This CDR3 is built from 14 residues. Germline V gene sequence: CDR1 MDHEN, CDR2 SYDVKM. V was shortened by 6 bases and J by 11 bases, with 23 bases between the two germline ends. The chain's CDR3 is CASRPSTNQNQEYF. The CDR3 DNA follows: TGTGCCAGCAGGCCGAGCACGAATCAAAACCAGGAGTACTTC.

This clonotype showed up just a few times. The V gene is TRBV3-1, the J gene TRBJ2-4; TRBD2 matches at 10 bases. The CDR3 has 15 residues. The germline gives CDR1 LGHDT, CDR2 YNNKEL (reference sequence). Unmatched junction bases numbered 5, after V lost 2 bases and J lost 7 bases. In nucleotides, the CDR3 is TGTGCCAGCAGCCAATGGCTAGCGGGAGTTAACATTCAGTACTTC. It specifies CASSQWLAGVNIQYF.

Here the CDR3 reads CASRGGPGPGWTGELFF. CDR3 bases: TGTGCCAGCAGGGGGGGACCAGGGCCGGGGTGGACCGGGGAGCTGTTTTTT. V and J are TRBV28 and TRBJ2-2, with a weak D call TRBD2 (6 bases). The CDR3 contains 17 residues. V lost 6 bases and J lost 5, with 22 bases in between. Per germline, CDR1 MDHEN and CDR2 SYDVKM. Together with reference TRBV28 and TRBJ2-2, the CDR3 gives the full variable domain: DVKVTQSSRYLVKRTGEKVFLECVQDMDHENMFWYRQDPGLGLRLIYFSYDVKMKEKGDIPEGYSVSREKKERFSLILESASTNQTSMYLCASRGGPGPGWTGELFFGEGSRLTVL.